Presented here are 16 T cell receptor beta chains from one specimen sequenced in a study of beta chain features in type 1 diabetes. As every portion of the isolated RNA was reverse transcribed, the sequencing read expressed TCRB transcripts. Produced via immunoSEQ multiplex PCR; TCRdb's table is partial and in-frame only. The profile shows hundreds of thousands of clones, 10% to 15% of them singletons. The sequencing input was naive CD4+ T cells from blood. These receptors all stem from a man aged 18 to 29 in good health.

The CDR3 nucleotides read TGCGCCAGCAGCCAAGTCGTCGGCTACGAGCAGTACTTC. This encodes CASSQVVGYEQYF. The V and J genes are TRBV4-3 and TRBJ2-7, with D unresolved. V was shortened by 1 base and J by 3 bases, with 7 bases between the two germline ends. CDR1 is LGHNA, CDR2 YSLEER, per germline. The CDR3 covers 13 residues.

The chain recombines TRBV7-3 with TRBJ1-1; 9 bases align to TRBD1. Per germline, CDR1 SGHTA and CDR2 FQGTGA. The CDR3 contains 14 residues. After removal of 4 bases from V and 4 bases from J, the junction contained 4 bases not matched to a gene. The CDR3 DNA sequence: TGTGCCAGCAGCTCCCAGACAGGGGGCACTGAAGCTTTCTTT. It specifies CASSSQTGGTEAFF.

This sequence joins TRBV19 and TRBJ2-3; possible D gene TRBD2, 6 bases. Trimming pared 3 bases from V and 4 bases from J, leaving 11 bases between. Germline assignment: CDR1 LNHDA and CDR2 SQIVND (reference sequence). The CDR3 contains 14 residues. CDR3 in DNA: TGTGCCAGTAGTATCGGGGAGGTCGCAGATACGCAGTATTTT. Translation: CASSIGEVADTQYF. Full variable domain (rest looked up from reference TRBV19 and TRBJ2-3): DGGITQSPKYLFRKEGQNVTLSCEQNLNHDAMYWYRQDPGQGLRLIYYSQIVNDFQKGDIAEGYSVSREKKESFPLTVTSAQKNPTAFYLCASSIGEVADTQYFGPGTRLTVL.

V and J are TRBV30 and TRBJ1-6; no clear D gene. Germline CDR1 GTSNPN, CDR2 SVGIG (reference sequence). The V and J ends lost 2 bases and 5 bases respectively, with 7 bases between them. This CDR3 has 13 residues. This chain's CDR3 is CAWSWANNSPLHF. CDR3 sequence (DNA): TGTGCCTGGAGTTGGGCGAATAATTCACCCCTCCACTTT.

This sequence joins TRBV4-3 and TRBJ1-6; 7 nucleotides align to TRBD1. The trim removed 0 bases at V and 10 bases at J, leaving 6 bases unmatched. Germline V gene sequence: CDR1 LGHNA, CDR2 YSLEER. The CDR3 runs to 15 residues. CDR3 sequence (DNA): TGCGCCAGCAGCCAAGATTGGGCAGGGGGGTCACCCCTCCACTTT. Its translation: CASSQDWAGGSPLHF.

This clone was counted between two and nine times. The rearrangement joins TRBV7-9 to TRBJ2-7; TRBD1 aligns across 12 bases. CDR1 and CDR2 from the germline V gene are SEHNR and FQNEAQ (reference sequence). The CDR3 runs 14 residues. Germline trimming cut 4 bases from V and 7 bases from J; bases unmatched to any gene: 5. The CDR3 nucleotides are TGTGCCAGCAGCTGGGGACAGGGGGCGCTTGAGCAGTACTTC. Translated, it gives CASSWGQGALEQYF.

The V and J genes are TRBV7-2 and TRBJ1-1; maybe TRBD1 (5 bases). The CDR3 covers 14 residues. V lost 3 bases, J lost 7 bases, and 15 bases lay in between. In germline, CDR1 is SGHTA, CDR2 FQGNSA. The chain's CDR3 is CASSFGQGEVEAFF. CDR3 in DNA: TGTGCCAGCAGCTTTGGGCAGGGTGAAGTTGAAGCTTTCTTT. Filled out from reference TRBV7-2 and TRBJ1-1, the complete variable domain reads GAGVSQSPSNKVTEKGKDVELRCDPISGHTALYWYRQSLGQGLEFLIYFQGNSAPDKSGLPSDRFSAERTGGSVSTLTIQRTQQEDSAVYLCASSFGQGEVEAFFGQGTRLTVV.

This clone was seen a few times. V gene TRBV1 combines with J gene TRBJ1-2. TRBV1 is a listed pseudogene. CDR3 length equals 11 residues. This CDR3 is CTSPRGLGYTF. In DNA form, the CDR3 reads TGCACCAGCCCTCGCGGGCTAGGCTACACCTTC.

The chain joins TRBV6-5 to TRBJ1-6; TRBD1 matches 7 bases. V lost 6 bases, J lost 6 bases, and 8 bases stayed unmatched. In germline, CDR1 is MNHEY, CDR2 SVGAGI. CDR3 size: 15 residues. CDR3 DNA sequence: TGTGCCAGCAGGAGACCGGGACAGACTAATTCACCCCTCCACTTT. Translated: CASRRPGQTNSPLHF.

This clone was detected only a few times. V usage is TRBV28 and J usage is TRBJ2-1; D perhaps matches TRBD2 (8 bases). The CDR3 consists of 14 residues. The V gene's germline CDR1 is MDHEN and CDR2 SYDVKM. The V end was cut by 8 bases, the J end by 5 bases, with 16 bases between. CDR3 in amino acids: CASRGGTEDNEQFF. As DNA, the CDR3 is TGTGCCAGCCGGGGGGGGACAGAGGACAATGAGCAGTTCTTC.

This clone turned up a few times. The V gene is TRBV28, the J gene TRBJ2-3, with D perhaps matching TRBD1 (6 bases). Germline V gene data show CDR1 as MDHEN and CDR2 as SYDVKM. The CDR3 has 11 residues. Trimming shortened V by 5 bases and J by 10 bases, and 10 bases separated the two germline ends. The CDR3 nucleotides read TGTGCCAGCAGTCAGGGGATTCCGCAGTATTTT. Amino acids: CASSQGIPQYF.

This clone occurred a few times. The gene calls are TRBV18 and TRBJ1-4, with D unresolved. V was trimmed by 3 bases and J by 6 bases, leaving 5 bases between them. CDR3 length: 12 residues. CDR1 is KGHSH and CDR2 is LQKENI in the germline V gene. Here the CDR3 reads CASSPSDEKLFF. The CDR3 DNA sequence: TGTGCCAGCTCACCTTCCGATGAAAAACTGTTTTTT.

The chain joins TRBV9 to TRBJ2-2, with D perhaps matching TRBD1 (6 bases). Trimming removed 0 bases from V and 4 bases from J, with 13 bases in between. Germline V lookup: CDR1 SGDLS, CDR2 YYNGEE. The CDR3 contains 16 residues. CDR3 loop: CASSVGGGSGTGELFF. The CDR3 DNA follows: TGTGCCAGCAGCGTAGGAGGGGGTTCGGGCACCGGGGAGCTGTTTTTT.

This CDR3 reads CAWSVGRGPWYEQYF. The CDR3, as DNA: TGTGCCTGGAGTGTCGGCAGGGGGCCTTGGTACGAGCAGTACTTC. This sequence joins TRBV30 and TRBJ2-7; 8 bases agree with TRBD1. Trimming at V came to 0 bases and at J to 4 bases, leaving 8 bases not matched to a gene. This CDR3 is 15 amino acids long. Germline assignment: CDR1 GTSNPN and CDR2 SVGIG (reference sequence). Filled out from reference TRBV30 and TRBJ2-7, the complete variable domain reads SQTIHQWPATLVQPVGSPLSLECTVEGTSNPNLYWYRQAAGRGLQLLFYSVGIGQISSEVPQNLSASRPQDRQFILSSKKLLLSDSGFYLCAWSVGRGPWYEQYFGPGTRLTVT.

This clone has only a few counts. The chain couples TRBV9 to TRBJ2-2; possible D gene TRBD1, 6 bases. V lost 4 bases and J 7 bases, leaving 11 bases between the germline ends. The CDR3 spans 13 residues. From germline, CDR1 is SGDLS and CDR2 YYNGEE. The CDR3 spells CASSYRDLGELFF. CDR3 coding DNA: TGTGCCAGCAGCTACAGGGATCTCGGGGAGCTGTTTTTT.

This clone was picked up a small number of times. The chain combines TRBV5-1 with TRBJ1-1, with a tentative D call TRBD1 (6 bases). Per germline, CDR1 SGHRS and CDR2 YFSETQ. Trimming took 4 bases from V and 2 from J, leaving 15 bases between them. This CDR3 region has 15 residues. The CDR3 nucleotides are TGCGCCAGCAGCCTACTACAGGGTGGTAACACTGAAGCTTTCTTT. It specifies CASSLLQGGNTEAFF. The whole variable domain, filled in from reference TRBV5-1 and TRBJ1-1, reads KAGVTQTPRYLIKTRGQQVTLSCSPISGHRSVSWYQQTPGQGLQFLFEYFSETQRNKGNFPGRFSGRQFSNSRSEMNVSTLELGDSALYLCASSLLQGGNTEAFFGQGTRLTVV.